The 17 T cell receptor beta chains presented below share a single source sample, sequenced in a study of CD8+CD57+ T cells in acquired aplastic anemia. CD8+CD57+ cell expansion, shown by flow cytometry, had occurred in the patients selected for sequencing. Profiling of TCR beta VDJ combinations and CDR3 sequences used genomic DNA as template. TCRdb processed the reads anew with MiXCR; each CDR3 protein has one entry. In the table there are about 150,000 distinct CDR3 sequences, 48% of which are singletons. Material: sorted CD4+, CD8+, or CD8+CD57+ T cells (not recorded which) from PBMCs. The receptor set was obtained from a human donor with aplastic anemia.

The chain employs TRBV15 and TRBJ2-2; D gene uncertain. Germline CDR1 is LNHNV and CDR2 is YYDKDF (reference sequence). The CDR3 extends over 14 amino acids. V was pared by 0 bases and J by 7 bases, with 9 bases between. CDR3 in DNA: TGTGCCACCAGCAGAGATCGCGTTGGCGGGGAGCTGTTTTTT. Translation gives CATSRDRVGGELFF.

Of note for this clonotype: A much larger clone lies a single base off, so this may be a read error. The V call is TRBV9, the J call TRBJ1-4; weak D call: TRBD1 (5 bases). The germline V and J ends were trimmed by 2 bases and 7 bases, with 12 bases remaining between them. Germline values: CDR1 SGDLS, CDR2 YYNGEE. The CDR3 is 14 residues long. CDR3: CASSVGRGSEKLFF. The CDR3 nucleotides are TGTGCCAGCAGCGTGGGACGGGGGAGTGAAAAACTGTTTTTT.

This chain uses TRBV7-2 with TRBJ2-5; D is unclear. The germline V and J ends were trimmed by 1 base and 4 bases, with 4 bases remaining between them. Germline loops: CDR1 SGHTA, CDR2 FQGNSA. This CDR3 contains 12 residues. Here the CDR3 reads CASSLVTETQYF. CDR3 nucleotides: TGTGCCAGCAGCTTAGTTACAGAGACCCAGTACTTC.

Comment on this clonotype: The junction differs from germline at one of its ends, possibly a read error. The genes are TRBV15 and TRBJ1-4, with a possible D match to TRBD1 (5 bases). Germline V gene data show CDR1 as LNHNV and CDR2 as YYDKDF (reference sequence). The CDR3 has 15 amino acids. As DNA, the CDR3 is TGTGCCACCAGCAGAGATAAGGGGCCTAATGAAAAACTGGTTTTT. Its translation: CATSRDKGPNEKLVF.

The CDR3 DNA reads as TGTGCCAGTAGCAATCTAGGCGCATCCTACGAGCAGTACTTC. Protein: CASSNLGASYEQYF. V gene TRBV19 combines with J gene TRBJ2-7; unclear D gene. In germline, CDR1 is LNHDA, CDR2 SQIVND (reference sequence). Trimming removed 6 bases at V and 1 base at J, with 13 bases between. The CDR3 length is 14 residues.

The V gene is TRBV19, the J gene TRBJ2-2, with D possibly matching TRBD1 (6 bases). The CDR3 runs to 15 residues. Germline assignment: CDR1 LNHDA and CDR2 SQIVND (reference sequence). With 2 bases removed from V and 6 bases from J, the gap between germline ends came to 13 bases. The CDR3 bases are TGTGCCAGTAGTATAAGGGCAGGGGTACCCGGGGAGCTGTTTTTT. Translating gives CASSIRAGVPGELFF.

This clonotype has a count of ten or more. The chain combines TRBV6-1 with TRBJ1-1; D is perhaps TRBD1 (5 bases). CDR3 length: 15 amino acids. Germline V gives CDR1 MNHNS, CDR2 SASEGT. V lost 8 bases and J lost 0, with 16 bases in between. This CDR3 reads CASHNLGVMNTEAFF. Written as DNA, the CDR3 is TGTGCCAGCCACAACCTGGGGGTCATGAACACTGAAGCTTTCTTT.

Points on this clonotype: One base away lies a much larger clone, so this may be a sequencing read error. J is TRBJ1-1 and V is TRBV5-1; 11 bases are a match to TRBD1. This CDR3 has 15 residues. Trimming removed 2 bases from V and 3 bases from J; junction bases left unmatched: 3. Germline V gene data show CDR1 as SGHRS and CDR2 as YFSETQ. The CDR3 sequence is CASSFTGQGDTEAFF. Written as DNA, the CDR3 is TGCGCCAGCAGCTTCACGGGACAGGGGGACACTGAAGCTTTCTTT.

The chain employs TRBV7-6 and TRBJ2-5, with D unclear. Germline V gives CDR1 SGHVS, CDR2 FNYEAQ. CDR3 length: 10 residues. V was shortened by 6 bases and J by 7 bases, with 6 bases between the two germline ends. CDR3 residues: CASRAGTQYF. CDR3 bases: TGTGCCAGCAGAGCAGGGACCCAGTACTTC.

The chain carries TRBV7-8 and TRBJ2-7; D is tentatively TRBD1 or TRBD2 (5 bases each). The CDR3 sequence is 15 residues long. Germline CDR1 SGHVS, CDR2 FQNEAQ. Trimming removed 6 bases at V and 2 bases at J, with 17 bases between. The CDR3 DNA follows: TGTGCCAGCAGTGAATCTAGATGGGGGACCTACGAGCAGTACTTC. It yields the protein CASSESRWGTYEQYF.

This clonotype has at least ten counts. This chain links TRBV20-1 with TRBJ1-5; a possible D gene is TRBD1 (5 bases). The CDR3 extends over 14 amino acids. V gave up 0 bases and J gave up 5 bases, with 11 bases separating them. Germline values: CDR1 DFQATT, CDR2 SNEGSKA (reference sequence). This CDR3 reads CSAREPGGDQPQHF. The CDR3 DNA follows: TGCAGTGCTAGAGAGCCAGGAGGGGATCAGCCCCAGCATTTT.

The CDR3 sequence is CASSLGTGTNWGNTGELFF. CDR3 bases: TGTGCCAGCAGCTTAGGGACAGGCACCAACTGGGGGAACACCGGGGAGCTGTTTTTT. J is TRBJ2-2 and V is TRBV11-1, with 7 bases fitting TRBD1. After removal of 1 base from V and 1 base from J, the junction contained 12 bases not matched to a gene. The CDR3 is made up of 19 amino acids. Germline CDR1 is SGHAT and CDR2 is FQDESV (reference sequence).

This clonotype was seen repeatedly, ten times or more. CDR3 in amino acids: CASSEVGTSGYEQYF. Here the CDR3 DNA reads TGTGCCAGCAGTGAAGTGGGGACTAGCGGCTACGAGCAGTACTTC. The V gene is TRBV25-1, the J gene TRBJ2-7; 11 nucleotides align to TRBD2. The CDR3 is made up of 15 amino acids. Germline V gene sequence: CDR1 MGHDK, CDR2 SYGVNS. V shed 2 bases, J shed 3 bases, and the junction held 3 bases outside the gene matches.

The rearrangement uses TRBV25-1 and TRBJ2-3; D uncertain. Trimming removed 3 bases from V and 0 bases from J, with 7 bases in between. The CDR3 length is 14 residues. Germline CDR1 reads MGHDK; CDR2 reads SYGVNS. CDR3 region: CASSETRSTDTQYF. CDR3 DNA: TGTGCCAGCAGTGAGACACGGAGCACAGATACGCAGTATTTT.

This chain connects TRBV10-1 to TRBJ2-7; 8 nucleotides align to TRBD2. CDR3 size: 15 residues. Germline CDR1 is WNHNN and CDR2 is SYGVQD (reference sequence). The J segment lost 0 bases and the V segment lost 5 bases, leaving 6 bases of the junction unmatched. CDR3 nucleotide sequence: TGCGCCAGCAGTCGATCACTAGCGGTCTCCTACGAGCAGTACTTC. Amino acid sequence: CASSRSLAVSYEQYF.

Turning to this clonotype: The germline gene is not matched at one end of the junction; a read error may be the cause. CDR3 nucleotide sequence: TGCGCCAGCAGCGAAGAGAACAGGGGTGGCACTGAAGCTTTCTTT. Translating it yields CASSEENRGGTEAFF. The chain joins TRBV4-1 to TRBJ1-1; TRBD1 matches at 7 bases. The CDR3 sequence is 15 residues long. Germline V gene sequence: CDR1 MGHRA, CDR2 YSYEKL.

Of note for this clonotype: This sequence may be a read error, since a much larger clone differs from it by one base. The chain employs TRBV4-1 and TRBJ2-3; weak D call: TRBD2 (6 bases). The V end lost 0 bases, the J end lost 2 bases, and 12 bases lay between the germline ends. Per the germline V gene, CDR1 is MGHRA and CDR2 is YSYEKL. CDR3 length: 16 residues. CDR3 in amino acids: CASSQEGGPDTDTQYF. In DNA, the CDR3 is TGCGCCAGCAGCCAAGAGGGGGGACCTGACACAGATACGCAGTATTTT.